The next 16 T cell receptor beta chains were all read from a single sample in a study of blood T cell repertoires in COVID-19. Sequencing was performed with immunoSEQ multiplex PCR; in TCRdb, only in-frame clones are kept and a portion is missing. The data hold 350,000 to 400,000 clones, with roughly 90% observed a single time. The material sequenced was PBMCs or T cells enriched from blood (not recorded which). The source is a woman aged 30 to 39 with acute COVID-19.

This clone was detected only once. This chain's CDR3 is CASSEQGGYQPQHF. The CDR3 DNA reads as TGTGCCAGCAGTGAGCAGGGAGGATATCAGCCCCAGCATTTT. The chain couples TRBV2 to TRBJ1-5, with a tentative D call TRBD1 (5 bases). Germline CDR1 is SNHLY and CDR2 is FYNNEI. Trimming removed 3 bases at V and 5 bases at J, with 11 bases between. The CDR3 length is 14 residues. Combining the CDR3 with reference TRBV2 and TRBJ1-5 gives the whole variable domain EPEVTQTPSHQVTQMGQEVILRCVPISNHLYFYWYRQILGQKVEFLVSFYNNEISEKSEIFDDQFSVERPDGSNFTLKIRSTKLEDSAMYFCASSEQGGYQPQHFGDGTRLSIL.

This rearrangement joins TRBV27 to TRBJ1-6; TRBD1 is a possible D gene (5 bases). Germline assignment: CDR1 MNHEY and CDR2 SMNVEV (reference sequence). The V and J ends lost 6 bases and 10 bases respectively, with 22 bases between them. The CDR3 loop spans 16 amino acids. The DNA of the CDR3 is TGTGCCAGCAGCCCGACCCTGGGGAGGGGAGGGTCACCCCTCCACTTT. Translating it yields CASSPTLGRGGSPLHF.

Comment on this clone: One junction end does not reproduce the germline sequence, and a read error may be involved. The chain has TRBV6-1 and TRBJ1-6, with TRBD1 as a possible D gene (5 bases). The CDR3 has 15 residues. Germline CDR1 and CDR2: MNHNS and SASEGT. The CDR3 protein is CASSEDKGRNSPLHF. DNA for the CDR3: TGTGCCAGCAGCGAAGACAAGGGGCGTAATTCACCCCTCCACTTT.

This clone was observed once. The chain couples TRBV3-1 (or the pseudogene TRBV3-2) to TRBJ1-5; D might be TRBD1 (5 bases). Per germline, CDR1 LGHDT and CDR2 YNNKEL (reference sequence). The CDR3 totals 13 residues. Trimming left V 4 bases short and J 3 bases short, with 7 bases between. CDR3 region: CASSRGDNQPQHF. CDR3 coding DNA: TGTGCCAGCAGCCGGGGGGACAATCAGCCCCAGCATTTT.

The chain carries TRBV3-1 (or the pseudogene TRBV3-2) and TRBJ1-1; possibly TRBD1 for D (6 bases). This CDR3 contains 15 residues. Germline CDR1 reads LGHDT; CDR2 reads YNNKEL (reference sequence). Deletions cut 5 bases from V and 1 base from J, with 14 bases between. Here the CDR3 reads CASSAMGASNTEAFF. DNA of the CDR3: TGTGCCAGCAGCGCAATGGGGGCGTCGAACACTGAAGCTTTCTTT.

The rearrangement uses TRBV6-5 and TRBJ2-7, with 7 positions matching TRBD1. CDR1 is MNHEY, CDR2 SVGAGI, per germline. The CDR3 consists of 13 residues. Trimming removed 7 bases from V and 4 bases from J; junction bases left unmatched: 7. CDR3 coding DNA: TGTGCCAGCACTCCGGGACAGCAATACGAGCAGTACTTC. Encoded protein: CASTPGQQYEQYF.

The chain is built from TRBV3-1 (or the pseudogene TRBV3-2) and TRBJ1-2, with TRBD1 as a possible D gene (5 bases). Trimming stripped 5 bases from V and 2 bases from J, with 18 bases between. Germline CDR1 reads LGHDT; CDR2 reads YNNKEL (reference sequence). This CDR3 is 16 amino acids long. Here the CDR3 reads CASSADTRTRNYGYTF. CDR3 DNA: TGTGCCAGCAGCGCGGACACCAGGACACGGAACTATGGCTACACCTTC.

V usage is TRBV18 and J usage is TRBJ2-3; the D is unclear. Germline lookup yields CDR1 KGHSH and CDR2 LQKENI. The CDR3 covers 14 residues. V lost 0 bases and J lost 2, with 6 bases in between. The CDR3, as DNA: TGTGCCAGCTCACCACCGACAATCACAGATACGCAGTATTTT. Translation: CASSPPTITDTQYF.

The chain couples TRBV20-1 to TRBJ2-3, with 16 nucleotides matching TRBD2. The CDR3 runs to 19 residues. V gave up 3 bases and J gave up 8 bases; unmatched junction bases: 17. CDR1 is DFQATT and CDR2 is SNEGSKA in the germline V gene (reference sequence). CDR3 nucleotide sequence: TGCAGTGCTAGTAGTGCCGGGACTAGCGGGGGGGTTCGCCTTGGTACGCAGTATTTT. It is translated as CSASSAGTSGGVRLGTQYF.

V is TRBV11-2 and J is TRBJ1-1; D is ambiguous. The V gene lost 5 bases and the J gene lost 6 bases, with 13 bases spanning the gap. Looked up from germline, CDR1 is SGHAT and CDR2 is FQNNGV. This CDR3 has 13 amino acids. The CDR3 protein is CASSVQRESEAFF. Written as DNA, the CDR3 is TGTGCCAGCAGCGTACAGCGGGAGTCTGAAGCTTTCTTT.

V and J are TRBV24-1 and TRBJ2-7; D unclear. The V end lost 11 bases, the J end lost 0 bases, and 7 bases lay between the germline ends. Germline values: CDR1 KGHDR, CDR2 SFDVKD. CDR3 size: 11 residues. CDR3 DNA sequence: TGTGCCAACAGAGCCTCCTACGAGCAGTACTTC. Translating it yields CANRASYEQYF.

This sequence joins TRBV19 and TRBJ1-1; 12 positions agree with TRBD1. This CDR3 is 14 amino acids long. Looked up from germline, CDR1 is LNHDA and CDR2 is SQIVND (reference sequence). V was clipped by 6 bases and J by 6 bases; unmatched bases: 5. Here the CDR3 reads CASRRGQGAAEAFF. The CDR3 region has the DNA TGTGCCAGTAGAAGGGGACAGGGGGCTGCTGAAGCTTTCTTT.

This clone was counted only a few times. This chain uses TRBV12-5 with TRBJ2-5; 7 bases line up with TRBD1. Losses at the gene ends were 6 bases for V and 4 bases for J; bases not matched to a gene: 5. Germline assignment: CDR1 LGHNT and CDR2 FRNRAP. The CDR3 has 13 amino acids. For the CDR3, the DNA is TGTGCTAGTGGGACAGGGTTCGGAGAGACCCAGTACTTC. The encoded protein is CASGTGFGETQYF.

The chain is built from TRBV19 and TRBJ1-2; 7 positions agree with TRBD1. The V segment lost 4 bases and the J segment 2 bases; nucleotides outside the gene matches: 7. The CDR3 is made up of 15 amino acids. In germline, CDR1 is LNHDA, CDR2 SQIVND (reference sequence). The CDR3 sequence is CASSTGTVGNYGYTF. CDR3 nucleotides: TGTGCCAGTAGTACAGGGACAGTAGGGAACTATGGCTACACCTTC. The variable domain in full, completed from reference TRBV19 and TRBJ1-2, reads DGGITQSPKYLFRKEGQNVTLSCEQNLNHDAMYWYRQDPGQGLRLIYYSQIVNDFQKGDIAEGYSVSREKKESFPLTVTSAQKNPTAFYLCASSTGTVGNYGYTFGSGTRLTVV.

This chain connects TRBV6-4 to TRBJ1-2, with D possibly TRBD1 on 6 matching bases. The ends were cut back, 4 bases at V and 10 bases at J, with 16 bases in the middle. This CDR3 is 13 amino acids long. Germline-derived CDR1 and CDR2 are MRHNA and SNTAGT. In DNA, the CDR3 is TGTGCCAGCAGTGGGCCCGGCGGGGGCGACTACACCTTC. Translating it yields CASSGPGGGDYTF.

The rearrangement uses TRBV5-1 and TRBJ2-2; 7 bases match TRBD2. This CDR3 spans 15 amino acids. CDR1 and CDR2 from the germline V gene are SGHRS and YFSETQ. The V segment lost 3 bases and the J segment 3 bases; nucleotides outside the gene matches: 5. CDR3 residues: CASSSGGTDTGELFF. The CDR3 DNA reads TGCGCCAGCAGCTCGGGGGGTACGGACACCGGGGAGCTGTTTTTT.